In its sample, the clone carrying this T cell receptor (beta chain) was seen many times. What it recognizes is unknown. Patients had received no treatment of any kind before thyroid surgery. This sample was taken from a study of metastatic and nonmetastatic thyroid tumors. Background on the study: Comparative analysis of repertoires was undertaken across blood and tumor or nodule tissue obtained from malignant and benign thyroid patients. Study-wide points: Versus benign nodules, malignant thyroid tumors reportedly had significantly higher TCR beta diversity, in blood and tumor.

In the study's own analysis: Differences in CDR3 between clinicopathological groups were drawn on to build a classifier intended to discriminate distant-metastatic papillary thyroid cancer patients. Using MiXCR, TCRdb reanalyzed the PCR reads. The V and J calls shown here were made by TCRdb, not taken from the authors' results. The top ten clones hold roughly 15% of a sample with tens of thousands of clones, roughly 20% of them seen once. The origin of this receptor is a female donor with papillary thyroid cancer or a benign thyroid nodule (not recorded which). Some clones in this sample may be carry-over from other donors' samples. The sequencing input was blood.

Here the CDR3 reads CASSSAGNGNTIYF. The CDR3 DNA sequence: TGCGCCAGCAGCTCGGCAGGGAATGGGAACACCATATATTTT. This chain connects TRBV5-1 to TRBJ1-3, with D maybe TRBD1 (5 bases). CDR1 is SGHRS and CDR2 is YFSETQ in the germline V gene. The CDR3 loop spans 14 amino acids. Trimming removed 3 bases from V and 7 bases from J, with 14 bases in between.